One and the same sample provided the 18 T cell receptor beta chains below, sequenced in a study of blood T cell repertoires in COVID-19. Clones were sequenced by immunoSEQ multiplex PCR, and TCRdb holds only the in-frame ones, with some missing. Of nearly 80,000 clones listed, around 90% were seen once; the top ten hold roughly 0.8%. The sample comprised peripheral blood. All receptors derive from an elderly woman with acute or convalescent COVID-19.

The chain joins TRBV3-1 (or the pseudogene TRBV3-2) to TRBJ2-5, with 11 bases that match TRBD2. V trimming: 3 bases; J trimming: 1 base; junction bases outside the gene matches: 13. This CDR3 is 19 amino acids long. Germline V lookup: CDR1 LGHDT, CDR2 YNNKEL (reference sequence). CDR3 DNA sequence: TGTGCCAGCAGCCATCTAGTAAATCCCGGGACTAGCGGCCAAGAGACCCAGTACTTC. Protein: CASSHLVNPGTSGQETQYF.

The chain recombines TRBV4-2 with TRBJ1-2; 10 bases map to TRBD1. This CDR3 is 18 amino acids long. CDR1 and CDR2 from the germline V gene are LGHNA and YNFKEQ. With 0 bases clipped from V and 4 bases from J, the junction kept 11 bases outside the gene matches. The CDR3 coding sequence is TGTGCCAGCAGCCAAGATCGGGGACAGGGGTACAGGGTCTATGGCTACACCTTC. Translation gives CASSQDRGQGYRVYGYTF.

V is TRBV2 and J is TRBJ2-7; no firm D call. In germline, CDR1 is SNHLY, CDR2 FYNNEI. The CDR3 sequence is 13 residues long. V dropped 5 bases and J dropped 4 bases, with 12 bases sitting between them. The CDR3 DNA follows: TGTGCCAGCAGTCCTGGCTCACGTTACGAGCAGTACTTC. Its protein is CASSPGSRYEQYF.

This sequence joins TRBV2 and TRBJ1-1; D gene unclear. Germline loops: CDR1 SNHLY, CDR2 FYNNEI. The V gene lost 11 bases and the J gene lost 3 bases, with 16 bases spanning the gap. This CDR3 has 13 amino acids. This CDR3 is CACTENSDTEAFF. Here the CDR3 DNA reads TGTGCCTGTACGGAGAACTCGGACACTGAAGCTTTCTTT.

The chain uses TRBV5-5 and TRBJ2-7; 10 bases fit TRBD2. The CDR3 is 14 amino acids. The germline CDR1 and CDR2 sequences are SGHKS and YYEKEE (reference sequence). V lost 1 base to trimming and J lost 3 bases; unmatched junction nucleotides: 1. The CDR3 DNA is TGTGCCAGCAGCTTGTCTAGCGGGAGCTACGAGCAGTACTTC. Its protein is CASSLSSGSYEQYF.

V gene TRBV19 combines with J gene TRBJ2-3; 7 nucleotides agree with TRBD2. CDR1 and CDR2 from the germline V gene are LNHDA and SQIVND (reference sequence). V lost 1 base to trimming and J lost 0 bases; unmatched junction nucleotides: 1. The CDR3 is 15 amino acids. CDR3 coding DNA: TGTGCCAGTAGTATAGCTAGCGGCAGCACAGATACGCAGTATTTT. Its translation: CASSIASGSTDTQYF.

The rearrangement links TRBV4-1 to TRBJ2-2; D is uncertain. The V end was cut by 0 bases, the J end by 4 bases, with 15 bases between. Germline V gives CDR1 MGHRA, CDR2 YSYEKL. This CDR3 has 17 amino acids. CDR3 in amino acids: CASSQDTRFSFTGELFF. The CDR3 nucleotides read TGCGCCAGCAGCCAAGATACCAGGTTCAGCTTCACCGGGGAGCTGTTTTTT.

The chain joins TRBV5-8 to TRBJ2-3; tentative D call: TRBD1 (6 bases). Germline-derived CDR1 and CDR2 are SGHTS and YDEGEE. Trimming stripped 3 bases from V and 2 bases from J, with 10 bases between. This CDR3 has 14 amino acids. The CDR3 nucleotides read TGTGCCAGCAGCTCCGGACAGATCACAGATACGCAGTATTTT. Its protein is CASSSGQITDTQYF.

The chain uses TRBV9 and TRBJ2-1, with TRBD2 matching 8 bases. The CDR3 runs 14 residues. Germline V gene data show CDR1 as SGDLS and CDR2 as YYNGEE. V was clipped by 7 bases and J by 8 bases; unmatched bases: 11. Here the CDR3 DNA reads TGTGCCAGCTCTCAGAGCGGGAGAGAAGATGAGCAGTTCTTC. It translates to CASSQSGREDEQFF.

The chain carries TRBV15 and TRBJ2-2; tentatively, D is TRBD2 (6 bases). The CDR3 totals 16 residues. V lost 2 bases and J 8 bases, leaving 18 bases between the germline ends. In germline, CDR1 is LNHNV, CDR2 YYDKDF (reference sequence). CDR3: CATSRSPRSGGGELFF. For the CDR3, the DNA is TGTGCCACCAGCAGATCCCCCCGGTCCGGAGGGGGGGAGCTGTTTTTT.

The J gene is TRBJ2-3, the V gene TRBV7-9, with 8 bases fitting TRBD2. The V and J ends lost 5 bases and 2 bases, in that order; junction bases with no gene match: 6. The CDR3 runs 15 residues. Germline-derived CDR1 and CDR2 are SEHNR and FQNEAQ (reference sequence). The CDR3 nucleotides read TGTGCCAGCAGCCTCCCGGGAGGGAACACAGATACGCAGTATTTT. It specifies CASSLPGGNTDTQYF.

The rearrangement links TRBV3-1 (or the pseudogene TRBV3-2) to TRBJ2-5, with 8 bases aligning to TRBD2. The CDR3 totals 15 residues. The germline gives CDR1 LGHDT, CDR2 YNNKEL (reference sequence). With V trimmed by 4 bases and J by 1 base, 5 bases remained unmatched. The CDR3 here is CASSRPSGSQETQYF. For the CDR3, the DNA is TGTGCCAGCAGCCGCCCTAGCGGGTCCCAAGAGACCCAGTACTTC.

This sequence joins TRBV6-6 and TRBJ1-2; D might be TRBD1 (5 bases). CDR1 is MNHNY, CDR2 SVGAGI, per germline (reference sequence). The CDR3 has 13 amino acids. V was trimmed by 6 bases and J by 2 bases, leaving 10 bases between them. In nucleotides, the CDR3 is TGTGCCAGCAGGCCGACAGTGAACTATGGCTACACCTTC. Its protein product is CASRPTVNYGYTF.

This sequence joins TRBV5-4 and TRBJ1-1; D perhaps matches TRBD1 (5 bases). CDR1 and CDR2 (germline): SGHNT, YYREEE (reference sequence). Between the trimmed V and J ends, which lost 1 base and 1 base, there was a span of 11 bases. CDR3 length: 15 amino acids. CDR3 region: CASSLQGLQNTEAFF. CDR3 nucleotides: TGTGCCAGCAGCTTGCAGGGACTGCAGAACACTGAAGCTTTCTTT.

This chain joins TRBV19 and TRBJ2-5, with 10 nucleotides matching TRBD2. The CDR3 spans 14 residues. Germline V CDR1 and CDR2: LNHDA, SQIVND (reference sequence). Trimming cost V 6 bases and J 5 bases; bases outside gene matches: 6. CDR3 DNA: TGTGCCAGTAGAACTAGCGGGACCGGCGAGACCCAGTACTTC. Protein: CASRTSGTGETQYF.

This clone was counted a single time. The rearrangement links TRBV19 to TRBJ1-5; D might be TRBD1 (6 bases). CDR1 is LNHDA, CDR2 SQIVND, per germline (reference sequence). Trimming pared 3 bases from V and 0 bases from J, leaving 12 bases between. The length of the CDR3 is 16 residues. CDR3 residues: CASSIWGHNSNQPQHF. The CDR3 nucleotides read TGTGCCAGTAGTATCTGGGGACACAATAGCAATCAGCCCCAGCATTTT.

This clone has only one observation. The chain joins TRBV5-5 to TRBJ1-5; tentative D call: TRBD1 (5 bases). Looked up from germline, CDR1 is SGHKS and CDR2 is YYEKEE (reference sequence). CDR3 size: 15 residues. V was cut by 2 bases and J by 8 bases, with 17 bases left in between. The CDR3 spells CASSFQGQPFEPQHF. For the CDR3, the DNA is TGTGCCAGCAGCTTTCAGGGTCAGCCATTTGAGCCCCAGCATTTT.

The chain joins TRBV11-2 to TRBJ1-1; D might be TRBD1 (6 bases). The CDR3 totals 14 residues. The V gene's germline CDR1 is SGHAT and CDR2 FQNNGV. Trimming took off 5 bases at V and 6 bases at J, with 16 bases between the two ends. Written as DNA, the CDR3 is TGTGCCAGCAGCCCGGGCGGCAGGGGCCCTGAAGCTTTCTTT. Its protein product is CASSPGGRGPEAFF.